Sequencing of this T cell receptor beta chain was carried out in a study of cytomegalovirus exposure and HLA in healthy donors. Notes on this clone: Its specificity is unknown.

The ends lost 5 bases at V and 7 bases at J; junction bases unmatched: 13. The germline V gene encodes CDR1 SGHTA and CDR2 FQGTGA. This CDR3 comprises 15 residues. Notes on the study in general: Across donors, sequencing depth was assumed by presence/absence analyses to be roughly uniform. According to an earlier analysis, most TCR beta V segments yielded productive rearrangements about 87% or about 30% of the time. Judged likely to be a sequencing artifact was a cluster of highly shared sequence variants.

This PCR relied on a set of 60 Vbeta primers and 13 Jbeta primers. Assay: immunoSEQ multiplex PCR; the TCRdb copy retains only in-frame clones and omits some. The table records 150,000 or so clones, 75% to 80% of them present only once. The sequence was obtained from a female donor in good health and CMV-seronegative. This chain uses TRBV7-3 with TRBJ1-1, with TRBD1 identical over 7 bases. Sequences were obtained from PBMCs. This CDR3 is CASSPTGSANIEAFF. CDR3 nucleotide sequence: TGTGCCAGCAGCCCGACAGGGTCGGCAAATATTGAAGCTTTCTTT.